A single T cell receptor beta chain is shown here with its context. Its antigen is unknown. PCR primers comprised 60 Vbeta and 13 Jbeta primers. Measured with immunoSEQ multiplex PCR; TCRdb has only the in-frame clones, and not every one. This table holds more than 90,000 clones. The data originate from a study of cytomegalovirus exposure and HLA in healthy donors. Whole-study findings and limits: The productive fraction for most TCR beta V segments was about 87% or about 30% in an earlier analysis.

Sequencing input: PBMCs. The sequence came from a man aged 25-45 years in good health and CMV-seronegative.

The CDR3 protein is CASSVSLNNEKLFF. In nucleotides, the CDR3 is TGTGCCAGCAGTGTGAGCCTCAATAATGAAAAACTGTTTTTT. The genes are TRBV6-1 and TRBJ1-4; no firm D call. Trimming pared 4 bases from V and 4 bases from J, leaving 10 bases between. Germline V lookup: CDR1 MNHNS, CDR2 SASEGT. This CDR3 contains 14 residues.